These 6 T cell receptor beta chains came from one sample sequenced in a study of T-cell reconstitution after alpha-beta-depleted transplantation in children. Regarding the study as a whole: The authors attributed T-cell counts and diversity one year after transplant mostly to newly produced T cells.

What these receptors recognize is not known. Unique molecular identifiers featured in how the TCRbeta library was prepared. Using its own MiXCR run on the PCR reads, TCRdb lists one record per CDR3 protein. The sample lists some 300,000 distinct CDR3 sequences, over 7.5% seen once, with 9.1% in the top ten. Sequencing used peripheral blood, obtained 360 days after TCRalphabeta/CD19-depleted stem cell transplant. All receptors come from a female patient aged 2 to 10 who had a stem cell transplant for Fanconi anemia, so the T cells may come from the graft donor.

This clonotype has at least ten counts. CDR3 sequence reads: CASRGRQETQYF. The CDR3 DNA reads as TGTGCGAGTCGAGGCAGACAAGAGACCCAGTACTTC. This chain connects TRBV6-2 or TRBV6-3 to TRBJ2-5; D call uncertain. Germline CDR1 is MNHEY and CDR2 is SVGEGT. This CDR3 contains 12 residues.

This clonotype showed up many times. V gene TRBV29-1 combines with J gene TRBJ1-3, with D unclear. V was clipped by 8 bases and J by 4 bases, with 9 bases between them. Germline V gives CDR1 SQVTM, CDR2 ANQGSEA. The CDR3 extends over 11 amino acids. The CDR3 DNA reads TGCAGCTTTAACGGGGGAAACACCATATATTTT. Translating it yields CSFNGGNTIYF.

CDR3 sequence reads: CATSDPGGNQPQHF. DNA for the CDR3: TGTGCCACCAGTGATCCCGGAGGGAATCAGCCCCAGCATTTT. The V call is TRBV24-1, the J call TRBJ1-5, with D uncertain. The CDR3 extends over 14 amino acids. CDR1 KGHDR and CDR2 SFDVKD come from the germline V gene. Trimming stripped 3 bases from V and 4 bases from J, with 9 bases between.

This clonotype has a handful of counts. The gene calls are TRBV4-2 and TRBJ2-6, with D possibly TRBD2 on 5 matching bases. Germline V lookup: CDR1 LGHNA, CDR2 YNFKEQ. V lost 4 bases and J lost 0, with 25 bases in between. The CDR3 has 21 residues. The chain's CDR3 is CASSPRVGGRGHLSGANVLTF. The CDR3 nucleotides are TGTGCCAGCAGCCCCCGAGTTGGAGGAAGAGGGCACCTCTCTGGGGCCAACGTCCTGACTTTC.

This clonotype was seen ten or more times. The chain has TRBV7-9 and TRBJ2-5; no firm D call. CDR3 length: 15 amino acids. Between the trimmed V and J ends, which lost 5 bases and 1 base, there was a span of 14 bases. Germline V gives CDR1 SEHNR, CDR2 FQNEAQ (reference sequence). The CDR3 nucleotides are TGTGCCAGCAGCCCCTATAGTACGATCCAAGAGACCCAGTACTTC. Translated, it gives CASSPYSTIQETQYF.

This clonotype was recorded many times. The chain is built from TRBV6-1 and TRBJ2-3; D might be TRBD1 or TRBD2, each matching 6 bases. The germline gives CDR1 MNHNS, CDR2 SASEGT. The CDR3 is made up of 16 amino acids. Trimming left V 5 bases short and J 1 base short, with 16 bases between. The CDR3 is CASSRKPGEGTDTQYF. CDR3 nucleotide sequence: TGTGCCAGCAGTCGAAAGCCAGGGGAGGGCACAGATACGCAGTATTTT.